These 22 T cell receptor beta chains came from one sample sequenced in a study of HIV-infected patients and healthy controls. Whole blood was used without fractionation, so all unsorted peripheral T cells were included. Reverse transcription used 500 to 550 ng RNA and constant-region primers for alpha and beta. Separate chain-specific third strand synthesis with multiplexing indices produced the alpha and beta libraries. Using its own MiXCR run on the 5' RACE reads, TCRdb lists one record per CDR3 protein. This sample has roughly 22,000 distinct CDR3 sequences; more than 7.5% occur once, and the top ten carry almost 4%. What was sequenced was blood. Receptor source: an adult in good health.

Of note for this clonotype: A much larger clone sits a single nucleotide away, making a read error possible. This CDR3 fails to terminate in the conserved phenylalanine or tryptophan, so it likely reflects a read error. The chain joins TRBV12-3 or TRBV12-4 to TRBJ1-1; TRBD1 aligns across 7 bases. The CDR3 extends over 14 amino acids. V shed 6 bases and J 1 base; nucleotides not matched to a gene: 5. CDR3: CASRVGQTNTEAFL. CDR3 coding DNA: TGTGCCAGCAGAGTGGGACAGACGAACACTGAAGCTTTCCTT.

There are many counts of this clonotype. This chain joins TRBV3-1 and TRBJ1-1; D call uncertain. The length of the CDR3 is 12 residues. Trimming took 3 bases from V and 11 from J, leaving 13 bases between them. Germline CDR1 is LGHDT and CDR2 is YNNKEL (reference sequence). In DNA form, the CDR3 reads TGTGCCAGCAGCCACTTAGACCGGTTGGCTTTCTTT. Translated: CASSHLDRLAFF.

This clonotype is medium-sized by share. The chain carries TRBV27 and TRBJ1-4; D is ambiguous. This CDR3 comprises 14 residues. The V and J ends lost 2 bases and 4 bases respectively, with 8 bases between them. The germline gives CDR1 MNHEY, CDR2 SMNVEV (reference sequence). In DNA form, the CDR3 reads TGTGCCAGCAGTTTAGGGCGGAATAATGAAAAACTGTTTTTT. It is translated as CASSLGRNNEKLFF.

Judged by abundance, this clonotype is medium-sized. The CDR3: CASSEAERGGTDTQYF. DNA for the CDR3: TGTGCCAGCAGTGAAGCCGAGCGGGGGGGCACAGATACGCAGTATTTT. The chain carries TRBV25-1 and TRBJ2-3, with 9 nucleotides matching TRBD2. Germline values: CDR1 MGHDK, CDR2 SYGVNS. The CDR3 contains 16 residues. With V trimmed by 2 bases and J by 1 base, 4 bases remained unmatched.

The CDR3 protein is CASSFQGNRELFF. For the CDR3, the DNA is TGCGCCAGCAGCTTCCAGGGGAACCGGGAGCTGTTTTTT. This sequence joins TRBV4-1 and TRBJ2-2, with D perhaps matching TRBD1 (6 bases). The CDR3 runs to 13 residues. Germline V gene lookup returns CDR1 MGHRA and CDR2 YSYEKL. V was shortened by 5 bases and J by 9 bases, with 13 bases between the two germline ends.

The chain has TRBV5-1 and TRBJ1-1, with a weak D call TRBD1 (6 bases). The CDR3 is 15 residues long. Trimming removed 4 bases at V and 11 bases at J, with 24 bases between. The germline V gene has CDR1 SGHRS and CDR2 YFSETQ. In nucleotides, the CDR3 is TGCGCCAGCAGCCAGCTGGGGGCCATGCCGTCGGGCGCTTTCTTT. Residues: CASSQLGAMPSGAFF.

This clonotype was seen at least ten times. The V call is TRBV7-9, the J call TRBJ2-3; D not resolved. Trimming removed 5 bases from V and 3 bases from J, with 3 bases in between. CDR1 is SEHNR and CDR2 is FQNEAQ in the germline V gene (reference sequence). CDR3 size: 11 residues. The CDR3 reads CASSPTDTQYF. As DNA, the CDR3 is TGTGCCAGCAGCCCAACAGATACGCAGTATTTT.

This clonotype turned up a few times. The chain employs TRBV19 and TRBJ2-5; no firm D call. Germline CDR1 LNHDA, CDR2 SQIVND (reference sequence). V lost 3 bases, J lost 5 bases, and 13 bases lay in between. The CDR3 spans 14 residues. In DNA form, the CDR3 reads TGTGCCAGTAGTATTGGCCCCCCCGGGGAGACCCAGTACTTC. It codes for CASSIGPPGETQYF.

This clonotype was found many times. The chain employs TRBV7-2 and TRBJ2-2; D remains unclear. From germline, CDR1 is SGHTA and CDR2 FQGNSA. The length of the CDR3 is 15 residues. V was pared by 3 bases and J by 2 bases, with 10 bases between. The CDR3 region has the DNA TGTGCCAGCAGCTTCATTGGTACAAACACCGGGGAGCTGTTTTTT. This gives the protein CASSFIGTNTGELFF.

This clonotype came up many times. V usage is TRBV5-4 and J usage is TRBJ2-5, with D tentatively TRBD1 or TRBD2 (6 bases each). V shed 1 base and J shed 2 bases, with 9 bases lying between them. Germline V CDR1 and CDR2: SGHNT, YYREEE (reference sequence). This CDR3 spans 14 amino acids. CDR3 DNA sequence: TGTGCCAGCAGCTTGCCGGGGGCTCAAGAGACCCAGTACTTC. Translated, it gives CASSLPGAQETQYF.

This chain uses TRBV13 with TRBJ1-6; D is uncertain. This CDR3 is built from 14 residues. In germline, CDR1 is PRHDT, CDR2 FYEKMQ (reference sequence). The V gene lost 5 bases and the J gene lost 10 bases, with 15 bases spanning the gap. Here the CDR3 reads CASSGRQPMSPLHF. CDR3 coding DNA: TGTGCCAGCAGCGGGCGCCAGCCGATGTCACCCCTCCACTTT.

This clonotype was detected many times. J is TRBJ1-1 and V is TRBV28, with TRBD1 matching over 8 bases. V dropped 10 bases and J dropped 3; count of bases not matched to a gene: 16. CDR3 length: 16 residues. Germline assignment: CDR1 MDHEN and CDR2 SYDVKM. As DNA, the CDR3 is TGTGCCACCGAGAACGGACAGGGTAGTACTTACACTGAAGCTTTCTTT. Translation gives CATENGQGSTYTEAFF.

This clonotype was seen many times. The chain employs TRBV5-5 and TRBJ2-5, with D perhaps TRBD1 (6 bases). This CDR3 contains 14 residues. Looked up from germline, CDR1 is SGHKS and CDR2 is YYEKEE (reference sequence). Trimming removed 4 bases at V and 1 base at J, with 11 bases between. In DNA form, the CDR3 reads TGTGCCAGCAGCCTGACAGGATCCCAAGAGACCCAGTACTTC. It codes for CASSLTGSQETQYF. The variable domain in full, with the rest retrieved from reference TRBV5-5 and TRBJ2-5, is DAGVTQSPTHLIKTRGQQVTLRCSPISGHKSVSWYQQVLGQGPQFIFQYYEKEERGRGNFPDRFSARQFPNYSSELNVNALLLGDSALYLCASSLTGSQETQYFGPGTRLLVL.

This clonotype was seen at least ten times. V gene TRBV25-1 combines with J gene TRBJ1-5; the D is unclear. CDR3 length: 14 residues. V was trimmed by 5 bases and J by 1 base, leaving 9 bases between them. Germline assignment: CDR1 MGHDK and CDR2 SYGVNS. CDR3: CASSPLDSNQPQHF. CDR3 nucleotide sequence: TGTGCCAGCAGTCCCTTAGACAGCAATCAGCCCCAGCATTTT.

The table lists this clonotype with a few counts. The rearrangement joins TRBV2 to TRBJ1-4; the match to TRBD1 covers 8 bases. There are 14 residues in the CDR3. CDR1 is SNHLY and CDR2 is FYNNEI in the germline V gene. V shed 8 bases and J 10 bases; nucleotides not matched to a gene: 12. CDR3 DNA: TGTGCCAGCGAGGGACAGGAGGGATGGGGAAAACTGTTTTTT. Its translation is CASEGQEGWGKLFF.

This clonotype appeared many times. V and J are TRBV3-1 and TRBJ1-1; 7 nucleotides agree with TRBD1. Germline values: CDR1 LGHDT, CDR2 YNNKEL (reference sequence). V lost 4 bases to trimming and J lost 0 bases; unmatched junction nucleotides: 5. The CDR3 is made up of 15 amino acids. This chain's CDR3 is CASSRGTELNTEAFF. The DNA for the CDR3 is TGTGCCAGCAGCCGTGGGACAGAGTTGAACACTGAAGCTTTCTTT.

The CDR3 reads CSVEEEAKNIQYF. CDR3 bases: TGCAGCGTTGAAGAGGAGGCCAAAAACATTCAGTACTTC. J is TRBJ2-4 and V is TRBV29-1; no firm D call. Germline CDR1 SQVTM, CDR2 ANQGSEA. This CDR3 contains 13 residues. The V end was cut by 0 bases, the J end by 1 base, with 4 bases between.

This clonotype has only a few counts. The chain links TRBV12-3 or TRBV12-4 to TRBJ1-2; TRBD1 is a possible D gene (5 bases). This CDR3 is 12 amino acids long. Trimming took off 2 bases at V and 8 bases at J, with 9 bases between the two ends. In DNA, the CDR3 is TGTGCCAGCAGTTTACAGGGAGCGGGCTACACCTTC. Amino acid sequence: CASSLQGAGYTF.

A few counts support this clonotype. The chain has TRBV13 and TRBJ1-1; D is perhaps TRBD1 (6 bases). In germline, CDR1 is PRHDT, CDR2 FYEKMQ (reference sequence). The CDR3 runs to 15 residues. V was trimmed by 3 bases and J by 3 bases, leaving 14 bases between them. The CDR3 sequence: CASSFGGGGYTEAFF. DNA of the CDR3: TGTGCCAGCAGCTTTGGGGGAGGGGGGTACACTGAAGCTTTCTTT.

By share of the sample, this clonotype is medium-sized (0.01 to 0.1%). V usage is TRBV29-1 and J usage is TRBJ2-4, with no clear D. V was pared by 1 base and J by 0 bases, with 7 bases between. From germline, CDR1 is SQVTM and CDR2 ANQGSEA. The CDR3 sequence is 14 residues long. CDR3 nucleotides: TGCAGCGTTGAAGTTAGCCGAGCCAAAAACATTCAGTACTTC. The encoded protein is CSVEVSRAKNIQYF.

This clonotype was observed many times. The gene calls are TRBV19 and TRBJ1-1, with D possibly matching TRBD1 (5 bases). Germline V gives CDR1 LNHDA, CDR2 SQIVND (reference sequence). This CDR3 is built from 13 residues. Trimming took 10 bases from V and 3 from J, leaving 15 bases between them. CDR3 amino acids: CAIDGGADTEAFF. The CDR3 DNA follows: TGTGCCATAGACGGGGGTGCGGACACTGAAGCTTTCTTT.

The sample holds many counts of this clonotype. The J gene is TRBJ1-3, the V gene TRBV5-1; D is undetermined. Looked up from germline, CDR1 is SGHRS and CDR2 is YFSETQ. Trimming took off 4 bases at V and 0 bases at J, with 11 bases between the two ends. The CDR3 runs to 15 residues. The DNA for the CDR3 is TGCGCCAGCAGCCCGACGGCCAACTCTGGAAACACCATATATTTT. This gives the protein CASSPTANSGNTIYF.